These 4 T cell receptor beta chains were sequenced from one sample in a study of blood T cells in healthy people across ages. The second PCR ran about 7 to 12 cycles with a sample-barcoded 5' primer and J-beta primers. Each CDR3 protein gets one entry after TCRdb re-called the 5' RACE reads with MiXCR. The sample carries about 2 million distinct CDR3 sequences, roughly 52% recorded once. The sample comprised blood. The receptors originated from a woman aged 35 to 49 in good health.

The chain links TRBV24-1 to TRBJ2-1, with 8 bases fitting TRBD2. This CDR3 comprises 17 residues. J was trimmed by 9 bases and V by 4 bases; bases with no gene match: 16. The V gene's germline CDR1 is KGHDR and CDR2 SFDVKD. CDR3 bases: TGTGCCACCAGTGACCCCACCGGCGGGCTAGCGGGTATTGAGCAGTTCTTC. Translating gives CATSDPTGGLAGIEQFF.

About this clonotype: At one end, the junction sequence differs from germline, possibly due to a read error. In nucleotides, the CDR3 is TGCAGCGTAGGGGACTATAGCAATCGGCCCCAGCATTTT. Amino acids: CSVGDYSNRPQHF. The V gene is TRBV29-1, the J gene TRBJ1-5, with D possibly being TRBD1 (5 bases). Germline-derived CDR1 and CDR2 are SQVTM and ANQGSEA. The CDR3 is 13 residues long.

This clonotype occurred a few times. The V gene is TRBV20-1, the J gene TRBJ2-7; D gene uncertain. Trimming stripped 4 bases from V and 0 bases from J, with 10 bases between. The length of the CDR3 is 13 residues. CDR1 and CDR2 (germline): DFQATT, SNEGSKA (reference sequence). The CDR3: CSATGGYSYEQYF. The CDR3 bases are TGCAGTGCTACTGGCGGATACTCCTACGAGCAGTACTTC.

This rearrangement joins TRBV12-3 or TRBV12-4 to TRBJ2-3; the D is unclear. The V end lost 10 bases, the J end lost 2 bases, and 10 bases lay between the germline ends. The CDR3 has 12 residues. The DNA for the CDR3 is TGTGCCACCGGGTACCCCACAGATACGCAGTATTTT. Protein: CATGYPTDTQYF.